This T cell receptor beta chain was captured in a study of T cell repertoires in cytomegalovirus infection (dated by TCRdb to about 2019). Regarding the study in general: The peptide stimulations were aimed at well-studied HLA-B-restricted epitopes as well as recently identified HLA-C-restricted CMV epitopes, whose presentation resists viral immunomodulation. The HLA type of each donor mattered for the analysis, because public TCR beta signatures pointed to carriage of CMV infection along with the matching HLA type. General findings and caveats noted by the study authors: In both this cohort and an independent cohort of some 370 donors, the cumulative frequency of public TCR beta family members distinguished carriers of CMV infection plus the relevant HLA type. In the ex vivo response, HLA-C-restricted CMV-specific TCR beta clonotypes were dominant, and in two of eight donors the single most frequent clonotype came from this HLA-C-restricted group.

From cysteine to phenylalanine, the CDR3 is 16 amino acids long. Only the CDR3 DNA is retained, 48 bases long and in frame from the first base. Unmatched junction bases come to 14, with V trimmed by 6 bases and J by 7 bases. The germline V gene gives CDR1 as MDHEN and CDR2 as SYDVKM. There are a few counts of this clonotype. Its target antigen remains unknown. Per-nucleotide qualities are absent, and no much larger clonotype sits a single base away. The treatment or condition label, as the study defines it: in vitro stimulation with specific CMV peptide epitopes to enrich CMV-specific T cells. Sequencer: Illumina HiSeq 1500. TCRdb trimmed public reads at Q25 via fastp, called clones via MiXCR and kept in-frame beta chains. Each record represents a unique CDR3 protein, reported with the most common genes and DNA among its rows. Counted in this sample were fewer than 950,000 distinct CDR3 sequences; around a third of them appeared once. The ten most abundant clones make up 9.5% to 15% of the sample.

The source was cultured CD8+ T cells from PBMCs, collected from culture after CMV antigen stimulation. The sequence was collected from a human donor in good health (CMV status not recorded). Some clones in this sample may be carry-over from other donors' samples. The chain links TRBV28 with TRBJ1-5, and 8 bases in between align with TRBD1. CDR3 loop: CASRPGGRGKEQPQHF. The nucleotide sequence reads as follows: TGTGCCAGCAGACCAGGGGGCAGGGGGAAGGAACAGCCCCAGCATTTT.